The present T cell receptor (beta chain) was sequenced within a study of Graves' ophthalmopathy and Graves' hyperthyroidism. This CDR3 has 18 amino acids. Germline V gene lookup returns CDR1 MDHEN and CDR2 SYDVKM. Trimming removed 1 base at V and 6 bases at J, with 21 bases between. CDR3 regions of TCR beta were amplified from RNA transcripts. Following a first-round RT-PCR that used HTBI primers, a second-round multiplex PCR was carried out. Each CDR3 protein is one row after TCRdb ran MiXCR on the multiplex PCR reads. The table shows roughly 500,000 distinct CDR3 sequences, with around an eighth occurring only once. In its sample, this clonotype was seen many times.

The specimen sequenced was blood. The gene calls are TRBV28 and TRBJ2-2, with D perhaps matching TRBD1 or TRBD2 (5 bases each). The sequence derives from a woman in her twenties or thirties with Graves' ophthalmopathy. CDR3 DNA: TGTGCCAGCAGTTTATACCCCGCATCCGGGGCCGGTTCCGGGGAGCTGTTTTTT. Protein product: CASSLYPASGAGSGELFF.